The 15 T cell receptor beta chains in this list originate from one sample, sequenced in a study of immune heterogeneity within non-small cell lung tumors. The starting template was genomic DNA from bulk tumor, around 610 ng per sample. Taken during surgery, several biopsies per primary tumor were spaced as far apart as possible within the tumor mass. Their non-small cell lung cancer was newly diagnosed and untreated, and the patients underwent curative surgery. With 32 V and 13 J primers, multiplex PCR amplified the TCR beta CDR3. TCRdb reprocessed the multiplex PCR reads via MiXCR and lists one record per CDR3 protein. This table holds about 21,000 distinct CDR3 sequences, about 29% found once. Sequenced material: lung tumor tissue. The receptors originated from a man aged 35 to 55 with non-small cell lung cancer.

The gene calls are TRBV12-3 or TRBV12-4 and TRBJ2-3; D call uncertain. The CDR3 has 17 residues. The V gene lost 2 bases and the J gene lost 0 bases, with 15 bases spanning the gap. CDR3 nucleotides: TGTGCCAGCAGTTTAACGGTCTCATTGTCTAGCACAGATACGCAGTATTTT. This sequence encodes CASSLTVSLSSTDTQYF.

On this clonotype itself: Here the CDR3 omits its conserved ending phenylalanine or tryptophan, so a read error is the likely source. CDR3 loop: CASSPGTGKLEQYL. In nucleotides, the CDR3 is TGCGCCAGCAGTCCCGGGACAGGAAAACTCGAGCAGTACCTC. The chain combines TRBV4-1 with TRBJ2-7; TRBD1 matches 8 bases. The CDR3 is 14 amino acids. Germline CDR1 and CDR2: MGHRA and YSYEKL. Trimming cost V 6 bases and J 6 bases; bases outside gene matches: 10.

This clonotype has a single count. The rearrangement links TRBV2 to TRBJ1-5; TRBD1 is a possible D gene (5 bases). The CDR3 length is 15 residues. Germline CDR1 is SNHLY and CDR2 is FYNNEI. Deletions cut 5 bases from V and 4 bases from J, with 15 bases between. The CDR3 reads CASSKRDGGNQPQHF. CDR3 coding DNA: TGTGCCAGCAGTAAGAGGGACGGTGGTAATCAGCCCCAGCATTTT.

The rearrangement links TRBV10-3 to TRBJ2-2; D remains unclear. Trimming stripped 11 bases from V and 3 bases from J, with 10 bases between. Looked up from germline, CDR1 is ENHRY and CDR2 is SYGVKD. This CDR3 region has 12 residues. DNA for the CDR3: TGTGCCTCGAGACACGACACCGGGGAGCTGTTTTTT. Protein sequence: CASRHDTGELFF.

J is TRBJ1-1 and V is TRBV7-2; D not resolved. Germline loops: CDR1 SGHTA, CDR2 FQGNSA. CDR3 size: 15 residues. The V gene lost 4 bases and the J gene lost 11 bases, with 23 bases spanning the gap. CDR3 protein: CASSYSGRYGDVAFF. Written as DNA, the CDR3 is TGTGCCAGCAGCTATTCCGGGAGGTACGGAGATGTGGCTTTCTTT. Combining the CDR3 with reference TRBV7-2 and TRBJ1-1 gives the whole variable domain GAGVSQSPSNKVTEKGKDVELRCDPISGHTALYWYRQSLGQGLEFLIYFQGNSAPDKSGLPSDRFSAERTGGSVSTLTIQRTQQEDSAVYLCASSYSGRYGDVAFFGQGTRLTVV.

This clonotype was seen a few times. J is TRBJ2-7 and V is TRBV27; TRBD2 aligns across 8 bases. CDR1 is MNHEY, CDR2 SMNVEV, per germline (reference sequence). The J segment lost 3 bases and the V segment lost 3 bases, leaving 4 bases of the junction unmatched. The CDR3 length is 14 residues. The CDR3 DNA follows: TGTGCCAGCAGTTTTAGCGGGATCGACTACGAGCAGTACTTC. Amino acids: CASSFSGIDYEQYF.

This clonotype has only a few counts. V is TRBV11-3 and J is TRBJ2-5, with D hard to call. Trimming shortened V by 1 base and J by 3 bases, and 6 bases separated the two germline ends. The CDR3 is 13 residues long. Germline-derived CDR1 and CDR2 are SGHNT and YENEEA. CDR3 bases: TGTGCCAGCAGCTTAGGCAGAAAAGAGACCCAGTACTTC. This encodes CASSLGRKETQYF. Using reference TRBV11-3 and TRBJ2-5 for the parts outside the CDR3, the full variable domain is EAGVVQSPRYKIIEKKQPVAFWCNPISGHNTLYWYLQNLGQGPELLIRYENEEAVDDSQLPKDRFSAERLKGVDSTLKIQPAELGDSAVYLCASSLGRKETQYFGPGTRLLVL.

As to this clonotype: This may be a read error, as it is one base from a much larger clone. The chain uses TRBV20-1 and TRBJ2-7; 10 bases align to TRBD2. CDR1 and CDR2 (germline): DFQATT, SNEGSKA (reference sequence). CDR3 length: 14 residues. CDR3: CSARESGRADEHYF. The CDR3 DNA follows: TGCAGTGCTAGAGAAAGCGGGAGGGCCGACGAGCACTACTTC.

Ten or more counts support this clonotype. The J gene is TRBJ2-1, the V gene TRBV12-3 or TRBV12-4, with 7 bases that match TRBD2. Trimming at V came to 7 bases and at J to 3 bases, leaving 6 bases not matched to a gene. The CDR3 loop spans 14 amino acids. DNA for the CDR3: TGTGCCAGCAAAGCGGGAAGCGGCTACAATGAGCAGTTCTTC. Its translation: CASKAGSGYNEQFF.

This clonotype has only a few counts. This sequence joins TRBV30 and TRBJ1-4; D unresolved. Between the trimmed V and J ends, which lost 4 bases and 8 bases, there was a span of 14 bases. The CDR3 contains 13 residues. The germline gives CDR1 GTSNPN, CDR2 SVGIG (reference sequence). CDR3 loop: CAWNGFKAEKLFF. CDR3 DNA: TGTGCCTGGAACGGATTCAAAGCGGAAAAACTGTTTTTT. Full variable domain (remainder filled in from reference TRBV30 and TRBJ1-4): SQTIHQWPATLVQPVGSPLSLECTVEGTSNPNLYWYRQAAGRGLQLLFYSVGIGQISSEVPQNLSASRPQDRQFILSSKKLLLSDSGFYLCAWNGFKAEKLFFGSGTQLSVL.

This clonotype has only a few counts. Since a much larger clone is just one base distant, this may be a read error. V is TRBV28 and J is TRBJ1-5; possibly TRBD1 for D (6 bases). Germline CDR1 MDHEN, CDR2 SYDVKM. The CDR3 sequence is 15 residues long. The CDR3 DNA reads as TGTACCACCGTAGTCCAGACAGGTAGCAATCAGCCCCAGCATTTT. The encoded protein is CTTVVQTGSNQPQHF.

This clonotype came up many times. The V call is TRBV2, the J call TRBJ1-5; D remains unclear. Trimming stripped 4 bases from V and 1 base from J, with 8 bases between. CDR3 length: 14 residues. The V gene's germline CDR1 is SNHLY and CDR2 FYNNEI. The chain's CDR3 is CASSVGQSNQPQHF. DNA of the CDR3: TGTGCCAGCAGTGTCGGGCAGAGCAATCAGCCCCAGCATTTT.

This clonotype appeared many times. The chain is built from TRBV24-1 and TRBJ2-7; TRBD2 matches 8 bases. In germline, CDR1 is KGHDR, CDR2 SFDVKD. The trim removed 3 bases at V and 6 bases at J, leaving 9 bases unmatched. CDR3 length equals 15 residues. CDR3 loop: CATSDAAGDYSEQYF. The CDR3 DNA reads TGTGCCACCAGTGATGCAGCGGGAGACTACTCCGAGCAGTACTTC.

This clonotype is judged medium-sized. V usage is TRBV5-1 and J usage is TRBJ2-2; the D gene is possibly TRBD2 (6 bases). The CDR3 runs to 15 residues. The V gene's germline CDR1 is SGHRS and CDR2 YFSETQ. Trimming removed 2 bases from V and 0 bases from J, with 8 bases in between. The CDR3 reads CASSLSGSNTGELFF. The CDR3 nucleotides read TGCGCCAGCAGCTTAAGCGGGTCGAACACCGGGGAGCTGTTTTTT.

On this clonotype: A clone one base away is much larger, so this may be a read error. The chain has TRBV9 and TRBJ1-4; D not resolved. V lost 0 bases and J lost 0, with 6 bases in between. This CDR3 has 15 amino acids. CDR1 and CDR2 from the germline V gene are SGDLS and YYNGEE. The CDR3 bases are TGTGCCAGCAGCGTAGAGGCAGCAACTAATGAAAAACTGTTTTTT. This codes for CASSVEAATNEKLFF.